This TCR beta chain originates from a study of shared clonotypes between healthy human individuals (dated by TCRdb to between 2020 and 2021). As for the study more broadly: The cohort comprised a couple of women and a few men aged 18 to 49 years. For each donor, CD4 naive and CD4 memory were each given three plates, CD8 naive was given two plates, and CD8 memory was given one plate. Blood TCR repertoires of about 5 healthy adults were deeply sequenced to estimate repertoire size and the extent of clonotype sharing between individuals. To increase sequencing depth and limit assay-specific biases, different laboratories used diverse techniques to prepare libraries and sequence TCR repertoires. Between about 0.8 and 9 billion PBMCs per donor were obtained by leukapheresis. Results and caveats for the whole study, not just this receptor: Sharing across four donors was observed for about 5% of naive CD4, less than 4% of naive CD8, 2% to 2.5% of memory CD4, and roughly 0.4% of memory CD8 clonotypes. Naive subsets generally had larger estimated clonotype richness than memory subsets. Pairwise subsampling led to the expectation that sequencing depth would affect the degree of clonotype sharing among donors. Rarefaction of sorted-subset datasets indicated incomplete sequencing despite the large sequencing depth. The genetic and exposure-history diversity represented was limited by the small number of donors. Higher generation probabilities were observed for clonotypes shared by all four sorted-subset donors than for non-shared clonotypes. Only blood was sampled, and tissue TCR repertoires likely differ from those in blood.

V is reduced by 3 bases and J by 2 bases, leaving a spacing of 14 bases between them. The CDR3 goes from the cysteine to the phenylalanine over 15 residues. Only CDR3 DNA is held: 45 bases, read in frame from base 1. The germline V gene encodes CDR1 MGHRA and CDR2 YSYEKL. TCR CDR3 regions were amplified from genomic DNA by multiplex PCR using the deep immunoSEQ assay. Genomic DNA extracted from each cell subset was distributed evenly over all wells of several immunoSEQ 96-well plates, and each plate served as one replicate. Each replicate PCR for sorted subsets received roughly 0.2 ug genomic DNA, equal to around 32,000 T cell genomes. The purified libraries were quantified using a Qubit 3.0 fluorometer, sized with a Bioanalyzer 2100, and then quantified again using the KAPA Library Quantification kit. A separate single-read 150-cycle Illumina NextSeq 550 flow cell was used to sequence each immunoSEQ 96-well plate. Under the source paper's analysis protocol: Because only junctional sequences without quality scores were contained in the immunoSEQ output, filtering matching that applied to full-length reads could not be performed. To assign V/J genes and CDR3, sequences were annotated against IMGT germline references using PyIR, a Python wrapper for IgBLAST v1.9. Reads were filtered out if the reads had weak V/J assignments (E-value above 1e-6), no CDR3, stop codons, out-of-frame junctions, or ambiguous translated residues. V3J clonotypes were defined as sequences sharing an identical inferred V gene, J gene, and CDR3 amino acid sequence. To compute the percentage overlap between repertoires, the number of shared unique clonotypes was divided by the size of the smaller repertoire. Richness of each repertoire was evaluated using RTK rarefaction, the Chao1 estimator, and Recon v2.1 estimates of unobserved clonotypes. For all TCRbeta clonotypes obtained by the gDNA method from a few donors, generation probabilities were computed with OLGA. TCRdb stores this immuneACCESS table with in-frame sequences only. Part of the clones is absent; in the studies checked, under half of the shortfall reflects unresolved V genes, and no reason is known for the rest. V, J and clone size reflect that table, while D and trimming were determined from the DNA. The sample contains around 1,900,000 clones, 90% to 95% of them found a single time. Around 1.7% of the sample lies in the top ten.

Remarks on this clone: Its antigen is not yet known. Base qualities were left out, and no much larger clone turns up one base away.

CD8 naive samples consisted of CD45RO-negative cells that were positively selected for CCR7, yielding a CD45RA+CCR7+ population without TemRA cells. Healthy HIV-negative adults with no recently reported acute infections or vaccinations were included as donors. All donors were Caucasian adults living in Nashville, Tennessee, USA. After blood collection by leukapheresis, PBMCs were isolated using Ficoll-Histopaque density gradient centrifugation and then cryopreserved in the vapor phase of liquid nitrogen. Analytical flow cytometry was used to check the purity and quantity of every magnetically sorted T cell population. Each sorted fraction had its genomic DNA isolated and then quantified by UV absorbance on a Nanodrop 2000c.

Specimen: naive CD8+ T cells from PBMCs. What the cell subset or site label conveys for this sample: CD45RA+CCR7+. This TCR was recovered from a man aged 18-30 years in good health. Some clones in this sample may be carry-over from other donors' samples. The rearranged chain carries TRBV4-1 and TRBJ2-7; the best D guess is TRBD2, with 6 bases matching. The CDR3 here reads CASSHGGTIPYEQYF. The nucleotide sequence reads TGCGCCAGCAGCCACGGCGGGACCATTCCCTACGAGCAGTACTTC.